This T cell receptor (beta chain) originates from a study of CD8+CD57+ T cells in acquired aplastic anemia. Of note for this clonotype: Its target is not known.

Germline CDR1 is KGHDR and CDR2 is SFDVKD. V lost 3 bases and J lost 0, with 7 bases in between. This CDR3 is built from 14 residues. Broader study findings: Controls and patients did not differ significantly in CD8+ Simpson's diversity.

It was genomic DNA that served as the template for profiling TCR beta VDJ and CDR3. Using its own MiXCR run on the reads, TCRdb lists one record per CDR3 protein. The sample has about 35,000 distinct CDR3 sequences, roughly three quarters seen once. This TCR came from a human donor in good health, serving as a control. The sample consisted of sorted CD4+, CD8+, or CD8+CD57+ T cells (not recorded which) from PBMCs. The chain recombines TRBV24-1 with TRBJ1-2; D gene uncertain. The chain's CDR3 is CATSDHGANYGYTF. In nucleotides, the CDR3 is TGTGCCACCAGTGATCACGGAGCTAACTATGGCTACACCTTC.